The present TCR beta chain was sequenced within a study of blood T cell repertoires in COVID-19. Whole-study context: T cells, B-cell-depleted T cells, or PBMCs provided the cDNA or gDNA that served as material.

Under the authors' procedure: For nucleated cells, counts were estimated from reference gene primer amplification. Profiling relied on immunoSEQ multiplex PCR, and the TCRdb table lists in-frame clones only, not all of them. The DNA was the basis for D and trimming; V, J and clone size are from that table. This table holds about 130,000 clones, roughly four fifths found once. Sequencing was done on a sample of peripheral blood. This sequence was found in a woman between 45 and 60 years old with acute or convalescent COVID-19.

The CDR3 is CASSPTGSEQYF. The CDR3 bases are TGCGCCAGCAGTCCTACAGGCTCCGAGCAGTACTTC. The chain combines TRBV10-1 with TRBJ2-7; perhaps TRBD1 as D (5 bases). V was pared by 5 bases and J by 6 bases, with 11 bases between. Germline loops: CDR1 WNHNN, CDR2 SYGVQD (reference sequence). CDR3 size: 12 residues.